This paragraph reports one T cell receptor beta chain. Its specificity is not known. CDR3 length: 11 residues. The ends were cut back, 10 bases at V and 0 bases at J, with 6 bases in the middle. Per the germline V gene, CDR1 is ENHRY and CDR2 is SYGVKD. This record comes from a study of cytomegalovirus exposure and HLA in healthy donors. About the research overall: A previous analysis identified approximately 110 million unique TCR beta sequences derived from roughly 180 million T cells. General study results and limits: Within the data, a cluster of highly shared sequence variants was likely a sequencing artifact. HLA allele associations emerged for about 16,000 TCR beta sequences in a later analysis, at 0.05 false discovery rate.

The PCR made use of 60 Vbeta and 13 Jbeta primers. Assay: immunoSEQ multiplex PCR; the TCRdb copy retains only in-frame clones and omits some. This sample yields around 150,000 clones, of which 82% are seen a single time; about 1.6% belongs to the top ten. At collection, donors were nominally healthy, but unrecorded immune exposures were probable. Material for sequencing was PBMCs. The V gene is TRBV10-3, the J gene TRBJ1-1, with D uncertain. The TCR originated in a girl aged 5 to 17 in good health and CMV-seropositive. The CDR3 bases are TGTGCCACCCGTGTGAACACTGAAGCTTTCTTT. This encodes CATRVNTEAFF.